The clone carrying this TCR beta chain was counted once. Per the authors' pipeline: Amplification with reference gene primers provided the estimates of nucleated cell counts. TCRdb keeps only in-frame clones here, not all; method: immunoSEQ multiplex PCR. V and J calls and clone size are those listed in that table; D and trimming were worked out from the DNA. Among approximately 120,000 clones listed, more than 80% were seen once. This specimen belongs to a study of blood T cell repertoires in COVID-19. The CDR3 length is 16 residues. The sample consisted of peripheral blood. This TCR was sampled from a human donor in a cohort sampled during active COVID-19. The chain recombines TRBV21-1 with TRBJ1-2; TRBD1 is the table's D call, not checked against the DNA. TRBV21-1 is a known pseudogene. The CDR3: CASSKEGQGANYGYTF. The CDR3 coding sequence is TGTGCCAGCAGCAAAGAGGGACAGGGAGCTAACTATGGCTACACCTTC.